The 25 T cell receptor beta chains below come from one sample, sequenced in a study of response to subunit inactivated influenza vaccine. In TCRdb, the RT-PCR reads were re-called with MiXCR into one record per CDR3 protein. The sample lists more than 550,000 distinct CDR3 sequences; 10% to 15% were seen once. Sequencing was performed on PBMCs from blood, taken on the day of vaccination. Every receptor here comes from a man aged 45 to 65 who received an inactivated influenza vaccine.

This chain links TRBV29-1 with TRBJ2-1; TRBD2 aligns across 8 bases. Germline V gene data show CDR1 as SQVTM and CDR2 as ANQGSEA. This CDR3 is 14 amino acids long. Here the CDR3 DNA reads TGCACCGCGGGGGGCGGGGTGGCCTACAATGAGCAGTTCTTC. The encoded protein is CTAGGGVAYNEQFF.

This clonotype appeared many times. The chain is built from TRBV20-1 and TRBJ2-2; D not certain. The CDR3 has 12 amino acids. V shed 0 bases and J shed 4 bases, with 3 bases lying between them. The germline gives CDR1 DFQATT, CDR2 SNEGSKA (reference sequence). CDR3: CSARDGTGELFF. As DNA, the CDR3 is TGCAGTGCTAGAGATGGCACCGGGGAGCTGTTTTTT.

In this sample, this clonotype turned up a few times. The chain joins TRBV20-1 to TRBJ2-7; 7 nucleotides match TRBD1. The germline V gene encodes CDR1 DFQATT and CDR2 SNEGSKA (reference sequence). V shed 0 bases, J shed 2 bases, and the junction held 4 bases outside the gene matches. The CDR3 is 14 amino acids. The CDR3: CSARETGSPYEQYF. DNA of the CDR3: TGCAGTGCTAGAGAGACAGGGAGCCCCTACGAGCAGTACTTC.

This clonotype was observed many times. The gene calls are TRBV7-2 and TRBJ1-4; D may be TRBD1 (5 bases). CDR3 size: 16 residues. Trimming took 0 bases from V and 2 from J, leaving 10 bases between them. Germline-derived CDR1 and CDR2 are SGHTA and FQGNSA. The CDR3 DNA follows: TGTGCCAGCAGCTTAGCGTCGGCAGGGACTAATGAAAAACTGTTTTTT. This encodes CASSLASAGTNEKLFF.

The V call is TRBV5-1, the J call TRBJ1-1; possibly TRBD1 for D (6 bases). The CDR3 is 15 amino acids. Trimming stripped 0 bases from V and 6 bases from J, with 15 bases between. The V gene's germline CDR1 is SGHRS and CDR2 YFSETQ. The CDR3 coding sequence is TGCGCCAGCAGCTTGGAGTTGGGGGGCGCGGCTGAAGCTTTCTTT. Translation gives CASSLELGGAAEAFF.

This clonotype was seen more than once but under ten times. The rearrangement links TRBV12-3 or TRBV12-4 to TRBJ1-2; no clear D. The CDR3 is made up of 16 amino acids. V was pared by 6 bases and J by 0 bases, with 17 bases between. The chain's CDR3 is CASSLRALEPNYGYTF. The CDR3 bases are TGTGCCAGCAGCCTTCGCGCCTTGGAGCCTAACTATGGCTACACCTTC.

The gene calls are TRBV24-1 and TRBJ2-3, with D possibly being TRBD2 (5 bases). Germline-derived CDR1 and CDR2 are KGHDR and SFDVKD. The length of the CDR3 is 15 residues. V gave up 1 base and J gave up 0 bases, with 7 bases separating them. The DNA for the CDR3 is TGTGCCACCAGTGATTTCGGGGTTAGCACAGATACGCAGTATTTT. Encoded protein: CATSDFGVSTDTQYF.

The rearrangement links TRBV4-2 to TRBJ1-4; no reliable D call. Germline lookup yields CDR1 LGHNA and CDR2 YNFKEQ. The germline V and J ends were trimmed by 3 bases and 2 bases, with 4 bases remaining between them. The length of the CDR3 is 13 residues. This CDR3 reads CASSQGTNEKLFF. In DNA, the CDR3 is TGTGCCAGCAGCCAGGGTACTAATGAAAAACTGTTTTTT.

This chain links TRBV27 with TRBJ2-7; D is uncertain. This CDR3 has 14 residues. The germline V gene encodes CDR1 MNHEY and CDR2 SMNVEV (reference sequence). The germline V and J ends were trimmed by 0 bases and 6 bases, with 12 bases remaining between them. The CDR3 loop reads CASSLSNSFSEQYF. CDR3 nucleotide sequence: TGTGCCAGCAGTTTATCTAACTCTTTTTCCGAGCAGTACTTC.

At least ten counts were recorded for this clonotype. This rearrangement joins TRBV28 to TRBJ2-6; D is undetermined. V was cut by 3 bases and J by 0 bases, with 21 bases left in between. CDR3 length: 20 amino acids. CDR1 is MDHEN and CDR2 is SYDVKM in the germline V gene. The CDR3 is CASSFVGQFVGPSGANVLTF. The CDR3 bases are TGTGCCAGCAGTTTCGTCGGGCAGTTTGTAGGACCCTCTGGGGCCAACGTCCTGACTTTC.

Ten or more counts support this clonotype. The genes are TRBV12-3 or TRBV12-4 and TRBJ2-4; 10 bases line up with TRBD2. There are 15 residues in the CDR3. J was trimmed by 4 bases and V by 5 bases; bases with no gene match: 5. CDR3 in DNA: TGTGCCAGCAGTACTTATAGCGGGAGGAAAAACATTCAGTACTTC. This codes for CASSTYSGRKNIQYF.

The V call is TRBV27, the J call TRBJ2-1, with TRBD2 identical over 9 bases. Unmatched junction bases numbered 8, after V lost 6 bases and J lost 2 bases. The CDR3 has 16 residues. Germline CDR1 is MNHEY and CDR2 is SMNVEV (reference sequence). The CDR3 protein is CASRRAGGSPYNEQFF. In nucleotides, the CDR3 is TGTGCCAGCAGACGGGCGGGGGGGAGTCCCTACAATGAGCAGTTCTTC.

This clonotype has more than one count but fewer than ten. The chain links TRBV11-2 to TRBJ1-1; TRBD1 matches at 7 bases. V dropped 5 bases and J dropped 1; count of bases not matched to a gene: 10. The CDR3 has 16 amino acids. Germline lookup yields CDR1 SGHAT and CDR2 FQNNGV. The CDR3 loop reads CASSRKRTGENTEAFF. The CDR3 DNA is TGTGCCAGCAGCCGTAAGAGGACAGGAGAGAACACTGAAGCTTTCTTT.

V and J are TRBV7-9 and TRBJ2-3, with 9 bases aligning to TRBD1. Germline lookup yields CDR1 SEHNR and CDR2 FQNEAQ (reference sequence). This CDR3 is 12 amino acids long. Trimming took 6 bases from V and 8 from J; bases not matched to a gene: 3. The CDR3 DNA reads as TGTGCCAGCAGTCCACAGGGGGCTACGCAGTATTTT. Protein sequence: CASSPQGATQYF.

The rearrangement uses TRBV11-2 and TRBJ1-2, with 10 bases that match TRBD1. The CDR3 spans 15 residues. Germline V gene data show CDR1 as SGHAT and CDR2 as FQNNGV. V lost 5 bases, J lost 6 bases, and 9 bases stayed unmatched. The CDR3 region is CASSMTGTGENGYTF. In DNA form, the CDR3 reads TGTGCCAGCAGCATGACGGGGACAGGGGAGAATGGCTACACCTTC.

The table lists this clonotype with a few counts. The CDR3 DNA sequence: TGCGCCAGCAGCCAAGTGCAGGGCCGTAATGAAAAACTGTTTTTT. This sequence encodes CASSQVQGRNEKLFF. This chain joins TRBV4-1 and TRBJ1-4; perhaps TRBD1 as D (5 bases). The CDR3 is made up of 15 amino acids. Germline V gene sequence: CDR1 MGHRA, CDR2 YSYEKL. V lost 1 base and J 4 bases, leaving 10 bases between the germline ends.

This clonotype turned up a few times. The CDR3 sequence is CASRGGTGHQAFF. CDR3 in DNA: TGTGCCAGCAGGGGGGGGACAGGACATCAAGCTTTCTTT. The chain recombines TRBV6-1 with TRBJ1-1, with 8 bases fitting TRBD1. CDR3 size: 13 residues. CDR1 is MNHNS, CDR2 SASEGT, per germline. J lost 9 bases, V lost 6 bases, and 9 bases had no gene match.

V usage is TRBV7-2 and J usage is TRBJ1-2; D unclear. Deletions cut 2 bases from V and 4 bases from J, with 11 bases between. CDR1 is SGHTA, CDR2 FQGNSA, per germline. The CDR3 spans 14 residues. CDR3 DNA: TGTGCCAGCAGCTTACCCGGGCTCTTCTATGGCTACACCTTC. Its protein is CASSLPGLFYGYTF.

This clonotype has only a few counts. The genes are TRBV12-3 or TRBV12-4 and TRBJ2-1; D is unresolved. The germline V and J ends were trimmed by 4 bases and 4 bases, with 8 bases remaining between them. This CDR3 spans 13 amino acids. The CDR3 loop reads CASSYLGYNEQFF. The CDR3 DNA is TGTGCCAGCAGTTATCTAGGTTACAATGAGCAGTTCTTC.

The chain carries TRBV7-9 and TRBJ2-3, with a possible D match to TRBD2 (7 bases). Trimming took 4 bases from V and 6 from J, leaving 14 bases between them. This CDR3 has 14 residues. The germline gives CDR1 SEHNR, CDR2 FQNEAQ (reference sequence). The DNA for the CDR3 is TGTGCCAGCAGCTACGCGGGGGCTGGCGATACGCAGTATTTT. This sequence encodes CASSYAGAGDTQYF.

A few counts support this clonotype. The chain recombines TRBV7-9 with TRBJ2-3; 7 nucleotides agree with TRBD2. Per germline, CDR1 SEHNR and CDR2 FQNEAQ (reference sequence). After removal of 2 bases from V and 2 bases from J, the junction contained 4 bases not matched to a gene. The CDR3 totals 15 residues. DNA of the CDR3: TGTGCCAGCAGCTTATTGGGGGACTACACAGATACGCAGTATTTT. Amino acid sequence: CASSLLGDYTDTQYF.

This clonotype has a handful of counts. The chain employs TRBV7-2 and TRBJ2-3; D is uncertain. The CDR3 contains 15 residues. V was pared by 5 bases and J by 0 bases, with 12 bases between. Germline loops: CDR1 SGHTA, CDR2 FQGNSA. CDR3: CASSLGITSTDTQYF. CDR3 DNA sequence: TGTGCCAGCAGCCTTGGGATAACTAGCACAGATACGCAGTATTTT. Variable domain in full (rest from reference TRBV7-2 and TRBJ2-3): GAGVSQSPSNKVTEKGKDVELRCDPISGHTALYWYRQSLGQGLEFLIYFQGNSAPDKSGLPSDRFSAERTGGSVSTLTIQRTQQEDSAVYLCASSLGITSTDTQYFGPGTRLTVL.

This chain links TRBV12-3 or TRBV12-4 with TRBJ2-2, with unresolved D. Trimming left V 4 bases short and J 6 bases short, with 9 bases between. This CDR3 is 13 amino acids long. CDR3 DNA sequence: TGTGCCAGCAGTTATCTCCTCCCCGGGGAGCTGTTTTTT. Its protein is CASSYLLPGELFF.

A few counts support this clonotype. The CDR3 nucleotides read TGCGCCAGCAGCGCGGGACAGGGGACCCACGAGCAGTACTTC. Residues: CASSAGQGTHEQYF. J is TRBJ2-7 and V is TRBV5-1, with TRBD1 matching 10 bases. Germline V gives CDR1 SGHRS, CDR2 YFSETQ. The CDR3 runs 14 residues. J lost 5 bases, V lost 4 bases, and 6 bases had no gene match.

The gene calls are TRBV5-6 and TRBJ2-7; TRBD1 matches at 8 bases. The germline V gene encodes CDR1 SGHDT and CDR2 YYEEEE. The ends lost 3 bases at V and 4 bases at J; junction bases unmatched: 12. This CDR3 has 16 amino acids. CDR3 bases: TGTGCCAGCAGCTGGCTGACCCCGGGACAGGTTTACGAGCAGTACTTC. This gives the protein CASSWLTPGQVYEQYF.